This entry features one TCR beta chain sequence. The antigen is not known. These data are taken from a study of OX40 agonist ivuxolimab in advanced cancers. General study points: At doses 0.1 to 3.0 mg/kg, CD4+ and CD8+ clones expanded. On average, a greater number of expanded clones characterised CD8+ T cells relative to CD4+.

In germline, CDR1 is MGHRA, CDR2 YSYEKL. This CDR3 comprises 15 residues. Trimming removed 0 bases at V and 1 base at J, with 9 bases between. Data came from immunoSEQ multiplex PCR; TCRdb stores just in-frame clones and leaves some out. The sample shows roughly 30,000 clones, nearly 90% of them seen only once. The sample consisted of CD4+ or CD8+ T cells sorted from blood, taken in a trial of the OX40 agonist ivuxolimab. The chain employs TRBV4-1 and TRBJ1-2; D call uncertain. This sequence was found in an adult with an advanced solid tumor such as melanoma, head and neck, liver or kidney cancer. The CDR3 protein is CASSQESTLNYGYTF. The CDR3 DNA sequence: TGCGCCAGCAGCCAAGAGTCGACACTTAACTATGGCTACACCTTC.